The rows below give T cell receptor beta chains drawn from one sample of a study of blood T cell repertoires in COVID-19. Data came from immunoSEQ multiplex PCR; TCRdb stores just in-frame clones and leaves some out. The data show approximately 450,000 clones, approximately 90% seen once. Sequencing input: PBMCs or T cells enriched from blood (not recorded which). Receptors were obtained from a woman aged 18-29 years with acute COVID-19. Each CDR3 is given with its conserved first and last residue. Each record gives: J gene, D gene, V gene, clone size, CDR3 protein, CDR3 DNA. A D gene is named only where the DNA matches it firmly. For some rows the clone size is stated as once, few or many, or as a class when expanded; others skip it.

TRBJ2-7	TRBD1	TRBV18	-	CASSPGTGLSYEQYF	TGTGCCAGCTCACCAGGGACAGGGCTCTCCTACGAGCAGTACTTC
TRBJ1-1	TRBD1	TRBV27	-	CASSFSTGSEAFF	TGTGCCAGCAGTTTCTCGACAGGGTCTGAAGCTTTCTTT
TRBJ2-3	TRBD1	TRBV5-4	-	CASSWGQTSSTDTQYF	TGTGCCAGCAGCTGGGGACAGACCTCTAGCACAGATACGCAGTATTTT
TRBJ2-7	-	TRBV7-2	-	CASSQRGAGAPYEQYF	TGTGCCAGCAGCCAGAGGGGGGCGGGGGCCCCCTACGAGCAGTACTTC
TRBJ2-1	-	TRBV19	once	CASIRGNEQFF	TGTGCCAGTATTCGGGGGAATGAGCAGTTCTTC
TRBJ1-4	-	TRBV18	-	CASSPLTGKLFF	TGTGCCAGCTCACCCCTGACTGGAAAACTGTTTTTT
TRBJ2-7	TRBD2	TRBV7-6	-	CASSLGLAPTYEQYF	TGTGCCAGCAGCTTAGGACTAGCACCAACCTACGAGCAGTACTTC
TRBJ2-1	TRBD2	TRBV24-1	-	CATSDRNSGGAGNEQFF	TGTGCCACCAGTGACCGCAACAGCGGGGGGGCTGGCAATGAGCAGTTCTTC
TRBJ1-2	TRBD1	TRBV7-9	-	CASSEGTVYGYTF	TGTGCCAGCAGCGAAGGGACAGTCTATGGCTACACCTTC
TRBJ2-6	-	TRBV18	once	CASSANEQGGGANVLTF	TGTGCCAGCTCAGCGAATGAACAGGGCGGCGGGGCCAACGTCCTGACTTTC
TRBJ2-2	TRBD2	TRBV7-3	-	CASRRDASGARGELFF	TGTGCCAGCAGACGAGACGCTAGCGGGGCCCGCGGGGAGCTGTTTTTT
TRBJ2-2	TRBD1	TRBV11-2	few	CASGTGIGELFF	TGTGCCAGCGGGACAGGGATCGGGGAGCTGTTTTTT
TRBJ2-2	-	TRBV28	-	CASSQEGGTGELFF	TGTGCCAGCAGTCAAGAAGGGGGTACCGGGGAGCTGTTTTTT
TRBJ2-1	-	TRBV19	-	CASSISGEGVYNEQFF	TGTGCCAGTAGTATCAGTGGGGAGGGGGTTTACAATGAGCAGTTCTTC
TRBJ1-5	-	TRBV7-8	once	CASRGGAGYHSNQPQHF	TGTGCCAGCAGAGGAGGGGCCGGTTACCATAGCAATCAGCCCCAGCATTTT
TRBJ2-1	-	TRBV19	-	CASRKTTNEQFF	TGTGCCAGTAGGAAGACAACCAATGAGCAGTTCTTC
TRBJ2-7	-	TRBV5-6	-	CASSGLVSYEQYF	TGTGCCAGCAGCGGACTTGTCTCCTACGAGCAGTACTTC
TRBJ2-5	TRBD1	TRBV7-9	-	CASSLSQQGGTQETQYF	TGTGCCAGCAGCTTAAGTCAACAGGGGGGTACCCAAGAGACCCAGTACTTC
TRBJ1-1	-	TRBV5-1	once	CASSPGGRNTEAFF	TGCGCCAGCAGCCCGGGGGGGAGGAACACTGAAGCTTTCTTT
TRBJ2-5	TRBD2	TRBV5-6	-	CASSLVTSGRTETQYF	TGTGCCAGCAGCTTGGTAACTAGCGGGAGGACGGAGACCCAGTACTTC
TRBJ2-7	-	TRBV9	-	CASSGATSSYEQYF	TGTGCCAGCAGCGGGGCGACTAGCTCCTACGAGCAGTACTTC
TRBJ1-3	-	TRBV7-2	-	CASSLGRSSGNTIYF	TGTGCCAGCAGCTTAGGTAGGAGCTCTGGAAACACCATATATTTT
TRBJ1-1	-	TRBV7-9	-	CASSRPQGTAEAFF	TGTGCCAGCAGCCGGCCCCAGGGGACGGCTGAAGCTTTCTTT
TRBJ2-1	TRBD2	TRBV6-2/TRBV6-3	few	CASSYTERDQFF	TGTGCCAGCAGTTACACTGAGCGGGACCAGTTCTTC
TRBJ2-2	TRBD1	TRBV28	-	CASSSLRGLGTGELFF	TGTGCCAGCAGTTCCCTCAGGGGGCTCGGCACCGGGGAGCTGTTTTTT
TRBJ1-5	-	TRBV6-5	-	CASRHRVPSNQPQHF	TGTGCCAGCAGGCACAGGGTCCCTAGCAATCAGCCCCAGCATTTT
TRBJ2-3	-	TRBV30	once	CAWSVGGSTDTQYF	TGTGCCTGGAGTGTCGGGGGTAGCACAGATACGCAGTATTTT
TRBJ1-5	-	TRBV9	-	CASSALDGSNSNQPQHF	TGTGCCAGCAGCGCACTAGACGGGTCCAATAGCAATCAGCCCCAGCATTTT
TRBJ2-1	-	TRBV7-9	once	CASSLEAGNNEQFF	TGTGCCAGCAGCTTAGAGGCAGGGAACAATGAGCAGTTCTTC